What follows is one T cell receptor (beta chain) and its context. Its antigen remains unknown. Alongside a J-beta primer mix, a sample-barcoded 5' primer served in a second PCR lasting roughly 6 to 11 cycles. TCRdb re-called the 5' RACE reads through MiXCR, storing one row per CDR3 protein. This table holds hundreds of thousands of distinct CDR3 sequences, roughly 41% found once. The data derive from a study of blood T cells in healthy people across ages. Looking at the study overall: In model experiments, template switching was able to capture about one barcoded beta molecule for every two T cells that were present. Study results and caveats: Researchers said unsorted PBMCs prevented a conclusive naive versus antigen-experienced comparison. Nothing was known about donor CMV status, and this possibly confounded expanded clonotype changes.

Per sample, at least 5.5 micrograms of total RNA were extracted. The CDR3 loop spans 14 amino acids. The germline V gene has CDR1 SGHRS and CDR2 YFSETQ. Trimming cost V 4 bases and J 5 bases; bases outside gene matches: 8. Material: blood. The TCR sequence derives from a woman in her sixties or seventies in good health. The chain carries TRBV5-1 and TRBJ2-5; 7 bases line up with TRBD2. The CDR3 sequence is CASSGRAGKETQYF. Here the CDR3 DNA reads TGCGCCAGCAGCGGGAGGGCTGGTAAGGAGACCCAGTACTTC.